This TCR beta chain emerged from a study of blood T cell repertoires in COVID-19. Study-level information: The samples span acute and convalescent COVID-19 from the United States, Italy and Spain. Sources were T cells, B-cell-depleted T cells, or PBMCs; the material itself was cDNA or gDNA.

The protocol was immunoSEQ multiplex PCR, while the TCRdb copy is restricted to in-frame clones and leaves out a portion. The profile shows under 250,000 clones, 65% to 90% of them singletons. Self-reported history from a screening survey and questionnaire set each donor's cohort. There are 11 residues in the CDR3. The V gene lost 0 bases and the J gene lost 7 bases, with 6 bases spanning the gap. Germline CDR1 GTSNPN, CDR2 SVGIG (reference sequence). The sample consisted of PBMCs or T cells enriched from blood (not recorded which). This TCR derives from a woman between 50 and 59 years old with acute COVID-19. The rearrangement uses TRBV30 and TRBJ1-2; weak D call: TRBD1 (5 bases). The CDR3 loop is CAWSVGAGYTF. The CDR3 bases are TGTGCCTGGAGTGTAGGGGCTGGCTACACCTTC. Full variable domain (missing parts from reference TRBV30 and TRBJ1-2): SQTIHQWPATLVQPVGSPLSLECTVEGTSNPNLYWYRQAAGRGLQLLFYSVGIGQISSEVPQNLSASRPQDRQFILSSKKLLLSDSGFYLCAWSVGAGYTFGSGTRLTVV.